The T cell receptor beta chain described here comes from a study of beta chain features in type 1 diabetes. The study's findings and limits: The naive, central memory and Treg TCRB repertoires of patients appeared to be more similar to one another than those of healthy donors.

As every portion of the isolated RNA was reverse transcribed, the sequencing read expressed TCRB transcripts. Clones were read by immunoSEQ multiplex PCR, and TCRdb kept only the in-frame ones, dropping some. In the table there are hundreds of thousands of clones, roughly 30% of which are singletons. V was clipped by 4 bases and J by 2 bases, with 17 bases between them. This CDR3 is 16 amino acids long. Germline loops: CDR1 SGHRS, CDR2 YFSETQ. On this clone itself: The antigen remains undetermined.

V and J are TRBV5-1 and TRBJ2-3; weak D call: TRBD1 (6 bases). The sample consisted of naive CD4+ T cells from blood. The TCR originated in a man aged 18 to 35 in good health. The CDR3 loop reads CASSRGDRTSTDTQYF. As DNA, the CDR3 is TGCGCCAGCAGCCGAGGAGACAGGACCTCCACAGATACGCAGTATTTT.